The 4 T cell receptor beta chains in this list originate from one sample, sequenced in a study of T cell responses to AZD1222 COVID-19 vaccine. Some clones are missing from TCRdb's copy, which holds only in-frame ones; the method was immunoSEQ multiplex PCR. This table holds approximately 140,000 clones, approximately 95% found once. The source material was peripheral blood, sampled on day 0 of MenACWY control vaccination. The origin of the receptors is an adult in good health.

V and J are TRBV28 and TRBJ1-2; D unresolved. Germline V CDR1 and CDR2: MDHEN, SYDVKM. Trimming removed 6 bases from V and 1 base from J, with 9 bases in between. The CDR3 covers 13 residues. CDR3 in DNA: TGTGCCAGCAGATCTTCAATTAACTATGGCTACACCTTC. It translates to CASRSSINYGYTF.

The chain couples TRBV27 to TRBJ2-2; D may be TRBD1 (5 bases). Germline values: CDR1 MNHEY, CDR2 SMNVEV (reference sequence). V gave up 6 bases and J gave up 1 base, with 15 bases separating them. There are 16 residues in the CDR3. The CDR3 loop is CASRPIITGNTGELFF. The CDR3 coding sequence is TGTGCCAGCAGGCCCATAATCACAGGGAACACCGGGGAGCTGTTTTTT.

The J gene is TRBJ1-1, the V gene TRBV19; D gene uncertain. The CDR3 spans 14 residues. Trimming removed 3 bases at V and 0 bases at J, with 8 bases between. From germline, CDR1 is LNHDA and CDR2 SQIVND (reference sequence). CDR3: CASSMWTLNTEAFF. Here the CDR3 DNA reads TGTGCCAGTAGTATGTGGACTTTGAACACTGAAGCTTTCTTT.

This rearrangement joins TRBV19 to TRBJ2-7, with unresolved D. The CDR3 length is 13 residues. Trimming left V 1 base short and J 5 bases short, with 9 bases between. Germline assignment: CDR1 LNHDA and CDR2 SQIVND (reference sequence). The CDR3 reads CASSIVQNHEQYF. CDR3 coding DNA: TGTGCCAGTAGTATAGTCCAGAACCACGAGCAGTACTTC.